This is a list of T cell receptor beta chains from one sample in a study of blood T cell repertoires in COVID-19. Some clones are missing from TCRdb's copy, which holds only in-frame ones; the method was immunoSEQ multiplex PCR. The data show 37,000 or so clones, with roughly nine tenths seen just once and 6% to 7% held by the top ten. Source material: peripheral blood. The receptors were gathered from a human donor in a cohort sampled during active COVID-19. Both conserved end residues are part of each CDR3. Each record gives: J gene, clone size, D gene, V gene, CDR3 DNA, CDR3 protein. The D gene is left open where the match is weak. Expanded clones get a size class; other rows say once, few or many, or leave the size out.

J: TRBJ2-7
size: NA
D: TRBD1
V: TRBV10-3
DNA: TGTGCCATCAGATTTGGACAGGGCCCCTACGAGCAGTACTTC
CDR3: CAIRFGQGPYEQYF

J: TRBJ1-6
size: NA
D: NA
V: TRBV28
DNA: TGTGCCAGCAGTTTAGAAAGGGGGAATTCACCCCTCCACTTT
CDR3: CASSLERGNSPLHF

J: TRBJ2-7
size: NA
D: NA
V: TRBV5-1
DNA: TGCGCCAGCAGCTCTCCGGAGACGAGATCCGAGCAGTACTTC
CDR3: CASSSPETRSEQYF

J: TRBJ2-7
size: once
D: TRBD2
V: TRBV2
DNA: TGTGCCAGCTCTGGCGGGGGCTCCTACGAGCAGTACTTC
CDR3: CASSGGGSYEQYF

J: TRBJ1-3
size: NA
D: TRBD1
V: TRBV19
DNA: TGTGCCAGTAGGGGACAGGGCTCTGGAAACACCATATATTTT
CDR3: CASRGQGSGNTIYF

J: TRBJ1-3
size: NA
D: NA
V: TRBV12-5
DNA: TGTGCTAGTGGTGGGGGGTCGAGCTCTGGAAACACCATATATTTT
CDR3: CASGGGSSSGNTIYF

J: TRBJ2-7
size: NA
D: TRBD1
V: TRBV5-1
DNA: TGCGCCAGCAGCTCGGGACAGAATAACTACGAGCAGTACTTC
CDR3: CASSSGQNNYEQYF

J: TRBJ1-1
size: NA
D: NA
V: TRBV28
DNA: TGTGCCAGCAGTTTAACCGGGGATATGAACACTGAAGCTTTCTTT
CDR3: CASSLTGDMNTEAFF

J: TRBJ2-7
size: NA
D: TRBD2
V: TRBV3-1/TRBV3-2
DNA: TGTGCCAGCAGCCGAGTGGGACTAGCGGGAGGCCCCCCCTACGAGCAGTACTTC
CDR3: CASSRVGLAGGPPYEQYF

J: TRBJ1-1
size: once
D: NA
V: TRBV14
DNA: TGTGCCAGCAGTCACTCAAACAGTATGAACACTGAAGCTTTCTTT
CDR3: CASSHSNSMNTEAFF

J: TRBJ1-3
size: NA
D: NA
V: TRBV5-4
DNA: TGTGCCAGCAGCTTAAGCCCACTACGAGGTGGAAACACCATATATTTT
CDR3: CASSLSPLRGGNTIYF

J: TRBJ1-1
size: NA
D: TRBD1
V: TRBV13
DNA: TGTGCCAGCAGAAACAGGGGGGACACTGAAGCTTTCTTT
CDR3: CASRNRGDTEAFF

J: TRBJ2-1
size: NA
D: TRBD1
V: TRBV12-3/TRBV12-4
DNA: TGTGCCAGCAGTTTCGGGACAGTCAATGAGCAGTTCTTC
CDR3: CASSFGTVNEQFF

J: TRBJ1-5
size: NA
D: TRBD1
V: TRBV28
DNA: TGTGCCAGCAGTCACGGACAGGGACATCAGCCCCAGCATTTT
CDR3: CASSHGQGHQPQHF

J: TRBJ2-7
size: NA
D: NA
V: TRBV2
DNA: TGTGCCAGTTACAGGGAGCAGTCCTACGAGCAGTACTTC
CDR3: CASYREQSYEQYF

J: TRBJ2-1
size: NA
D: NA
V: TRBV25-1
DNA: TGTGCCAGCAGTGAATGGGAGAAGGACGGTGCCTACAATGAGCAGTTCTTC
CDR3: CASSEWEKDGAYNEQFF

J: TRBJ2-7
size: once
D: TRBD1
V: TRBV11-2
DNA: TGTGCCAGCAGAGGGGCACGGACAGGTACTTCCTACGAGCAGTACTTC
CDR3: CASRGARTGTSYEQYF

J: TRBJ2-7
size: NA
D: TRBD2
V: TRBV5-5
DNA: TGTGCCAGCAGCTTGTCGGGACTAGCGGGAGGGGAGCAGTACTTC
CDR3: CASSLSGLAGGEQYF

J: TRBJ1-2
size: NA
D: TRBD1
V: TRBV6-5
DNA: TGTGCCAGCAGAGGACAGGGAAGGAATGGCTACACCTTC
CDR3: CASRGQGRNGYTF

J: TRBJ2-1
size: NA
D: TRBD2
V: TRBV5-1
DNA: TGCGCCAGCAGCTTAGCGGGAGGGGCCTACAATGAGCAGTTCTTC
CDR3: CASSLAGGAYNEQFF

J: TRBJ2-7
size: NA
D: NA
V: TRBV13
DNA: TGTGCCAGCAGCCTTATGACAGCCCCATCCCACGAGCAGTACTTC
CDR3: CASSLMTAPSHEQYF

J: TRBJ2-5
size: NA
D: NA
V: TRBV20-1
DNA: TGCAGTGCTAGTGAGGGGCTACTACCTCAAGAGACCCAGTACTTC
CDR3: CSASEGLLPQETQYF

J: TRBJ2-2
size: NA
D: TRBD1
V: TRBV15
DNA: TGTGCCACCAGCGGCGGGACAGGGGGCGGGGAGCTGTTTTTT
CDR3: CATSGGTGGGELFF

J: TRBJ2-7
size: NA
D: TRBD1
V: TRBV27
DNA: TGTGCCAGCAGGCGGGACAGGGCATCCTACGAGCAGTACTTC
CDR3: CASRRDRASYEQYF

J: TRBJ2-1
size: NA
D: TRBD2
V: TRBV7-6
DNA: TGTGCCAGCAGCTTAGGTAGGACTAGCGGGGGGAGCTCCTACAATGAGCAGTTCTTC
CDR3: CASSLGRTSGGSSYNEQFF

J: TRBJ1-1
size: NA
D: TRBD1
V: TRBV30
DNA: TGTGCCTTTGACAGGGCAGAGAACACTGAAGCTTTCTTT
CDR3: CAFDRAENTEAFF

J: TRBJ2-7
size: NA
D: TRBD2
V: TRBV9
DNA: TGTGCCAGCAGCGCCACGGGGGGGTTTTCGGGCGAGCAGTACTTC
CDR3: CASSATGGFSGEQYF

J: TRBJ2-7
size: few
D: NA
V: TRBV7-6
DNA: TGTGCCAGCAGCTCGCCGACAGTCTACGAGCAGTACTTC
CDR3: CASSSPTVYEQYF

J: TRBJ2-7
size: NA
D: TRBD1
V: TRBV11-2
DNA: TGTGCCAGCAGCTACGGGACAGGGGTGCACGAGCAGTACTTC
CDR3: CASSYGTGVHEQYF

J: TRBJ1-5
size: NA
D: TRBD1
V: TRBV10-2
DNA: TGCGCCAGCAGGGGACAGTTCAATCAGCCCCAGCATTTT
CDR3: CASRGQFNQPQHF

J: TRBJ2-3
size: NA
D: TRBD2
V: TRBV24-1
DNA: TGTGCCACCAGTGATTCGCGACTAGCGGGGGGGCCGGCAGATACGCAGTATTTT
CDR3: CATSDSRLAGGPADTQYF

J: TRBJ2-3
size: NA
D: TRBD2
V: TRBV11-2
DNA: TGTGCCAGCAGCTTACGGATGACTAGCGGGAGCGGAGGCACAGATACGCAGTATTTT
CDR3: CASSLRMTSGSGGTDTQYF

J: TRBJ1-2
size: NA
D: TRBD1
V: TRBV5-1
DNA: TGCGCCAGCAGCTTGGACAGGGGGCTAGGCGGCTACACCTTC
CDR3: CASSLDRGLGGYTF

J: TRBJ2-2
size: few
D: NA
V: TRBV7-9
DNA: TGTGCCAGCAGCCTTAACAGGGACACCGGGGAGCTGTTTTTT
CDR3: CASSLNRDTGELFF

J: TRBJ2-5
size: NA
D: NA
V: TRBV7-2
DNA: TGTGCCAGCAGCCCAACGGCTAGCCCAGAGACCCAGTACTTC
CDR3: CASSPTASPETQYF

J: TRBJ2-7
size: NA
D: TRBD2
V: TRBV29-1
DNA: TGCAGCGTTGCGTCTAGCGGACACTACGAGCAGTACTTC
CDR3: CSVASSGHYEQYF

J: TRBJ2-1
size: NA
D: NA
V: TRBV11-2
DNA: TGTGCCAGCAGCTTAAGGACAGTATACAATGAGCAGTTCTTC
CDR3: CASSLRTVYNEQFF